The 27 T cell receptor beta chains reported below all come from one sample, sequenced in a study of blood T cell repertoires in COVID-19. Profiling relied on immunoSEQ multiplex PCR, and the TCRdb table lists in-frame clones only, not all of them. This repertoire shows about 29,000 clones, less than 90% found once; its top ten account for about 9.3%. The sequencing sample was made of peripheral blood. These receptors were obtained from an elderly man with active COVID-19.

The CDR3: CASSFGTGGMGTEAFF. The CDR3 DNA reads as TGTGCCAGCAGCTTCGGGACAGGGGGCATGGGCACTGAAGCTTTCTTT. The chain joins TRBV7-3 to TRBJ1-1; 12 positions agree with TRBD1. V lost 3 bases and J lost 4; bases outside the gene matches: 6. Germline V lookup: CDR1 SGHTA, CDR2 FQGTGA. This CDR3 spans 16 amino acids.

The rearrangement joins TRBV10-2 to TRBJ1-1; 7 bases line up with TRBD1. The CDR3 runs 13 residues. CDR1 is WSHSY and CDR2 is SAAADI in the germline V gene. Unmatched junction bases numbered 0, after V lost 4 bases and J lost 1 base. CDR3 coding DNA: TGCGCCAGCAGTGGACAGGGGAACACTGAAGCTTTCTTT. Translated: CASSGQGNTEAFF.

This clone occurred once. The rearrangement joins TRBV6-5 to TRBJ2-1; 8 bases match TRBD1. The length of the CDR3 is 13 residues. After removal of 7 bases from V and 2 bases from J, the junction contained 1 base not matched to a gene. Per the germline V gene, CDR1 is MNHEY and CDR2 is SVGAGI. The CDR3 coding sequence is TGTGCCAGCACGGGACAGGCCTACAATGAGCAGTTCTTC. Translation: CASTGQAYNEQFF.

The chain links TRBV10-3 to TRBJ2-5; D is unclear. The CDR3 is 12 amino acids. With 8 bases removed from V and 4 bases from J, the gap between germline ends came to 11 bases. CDR1 and CDR2 (germline): ENHRY, SYGVKD. CDR3 in amino acids: CAISTVPETQYF. The DNA of the CDR3 is TGTGCCATCTCAACGGTCCCAGAGACCCAGTACTTC.

A single count supports this clone. The chain is built from TRBV5-1 and TRBJ2-1; TRBD2 matches at 10 bases. This CDR3 has 16 amino acids. Trimming cost V 0 bases and J 5 bases; bases outside gene matches: 5. CDR1 and CDR2 from the germline V gene are SGHRS and YFSETQ. CDR3 nucleotide sequence: TGCGCCAGCAGCTTGGAGGTAGCGGGGGGTCACAATGAGCAGTTCTTC. It translates to CASSLEVAGGHNEQFF.

The chain joins TRBV7-8 to TRBJ1-6; perhaps TRBD1 as D (6 bases). CDR1 SGHVS and CDR2 FQNEAQ come from the germline V gene. V lost 0 bases and J lost 4, with 16 bases in between. The CDR3 consists of 18 residues. The CDR3 loop is CASSLARTERPYNSPLHF. CDR3 DNA: TGTGCCAGCAGCTTAGCGAGGACAGAGAGGCCTTATAATTCACCCCTCCACTTT. Drawing the rest from reference TRBV7-8 and TRBJ1-6, the complete variable domain is GAGVSQSPRYKVAKRGQDVALRCDPISGHVSLFWYQQALGQGPEFLTYFQNEAQLDKSGLPSDRFFAERPEGSVSTLKIQRTQQEDSAVYLCASSLARTERPYNSPLHFGNGTRLTVT.

Here the CDR3 DNA reads TGTGCCAGCAGAATCCAACAGGGCACCAATTCACCCCTCCACTTT. Protein sequence: CASRIQQGTNSPLHF. This sequence joins TRBV2 and TRBJ1-6; TRBD1 is a possible D gene (6 bases). CDR1 is SNHLY and CDR2 is FYNNEI in the germline V gene. V shed 6 bases and J shed 7 bases, with 16 bases lying between them. The CDR3 consists of 15 residues.

This clone was recorded only once. This rearrangement joins TRBV5-6 to TRBJ1-4, with 7 bases lining up with TRBD1. CDR3 length: 14 residues. Germline V gene lookup returns CDR1 SGHDT and CDR2 YYEEEE. Unmatched junction bases numbered 3, after V lost 0 bases and J lost 7 bases. CDR3 protein: CASSLVAGGEKLFF. The CDR3 nucleotides read TGTGCCAGCAGCTTGGTGGCAGGGGGTGAAAAACTGTTTTTT.

This clone is a singleton in its sample. The chain employs TRBV7-8 and TRBJ1-5; TRBD1 matches at 7 bases. The CDR3 extends over 13 amino acids. The V gene's germline CDR1 is SGHVS and CDR2 FQNEAQ. The ends lost 2 bases at V and 7 bases at J; junction bases unmatched: 2. In nucleotides, the CDR3 is TGTGCCAGCAGCTTAATAGGGGGCCAGCCCCAGCATTTT. Amino acids: CASSLIGGQPQHF.

The chain has TRBV7-9 and TRBJ2-5, with TRBD2 matching over 7 bases. The length of the CDR3 is 14 residues. Germline V gene data show CDR1 as SEHNR and CDR2 as FQNEAQ (reference sequence). V dropped 2 bases and J dropped 4; count of bases not matched to a gene: 4. CDR3 amino acids: CASSLWEGTETQYF. The CDR3 coding sequence is TGTGCCAGCAGCTTATGGGAGGGGACAGAGACCCAGTACTTC.

V is TRBV5-6 and J is TRBJ2-1; 7 positions match TRBD2. This CDR3 is 16 amino acids long. V dropped 4 bases and J dropped 0; count of bases not matched to a gene: 7. Germline V lookup: CDR1 SGHDT, CDR2 YYEEEE. As DNA, the CDR3 is TGTGCCAGCAGCAGGATAGCGGGCGTCTCCTACAATGAGCAGTTCTTC. It translates to CASSRIAGVSYNEQFF.

This chain links TRBV2 with TRBJ2-3; D perhaps matches TRBD1 (6 bases). Germline CDR1 SNHLY, CDR2 FYNNEI. This CDR3 has 15 amino acids. Trimming removed 6 bases at V and 1 base at J, with 14 bases between. CDR3 loop: CASSDRPIGTDTQYF. Here the CDR3 DNA reads TGTGCCAGCAGCGACAGGCCAATCGGCACAGATACGCAGTATTTT.

The chain has TRBV28 and TRBJ2-1; 12 bases are shared with TRBD2. The CDR3 sequence is 18 residues long. Trimming removed 6 bases from V and 0 bases from J; junction bases left unmatched: 9. CDR1 is MDHEN, CDR2 SYDVKM, per germline. CDR3 nucleotides: TGTGCCAGCAGCCCCTGGGGACTAGCGGGCAGCTCCTACAATGAGCAGTTCTTC. This gives the protein CASSPWGLAGSSYNEQFF.

The chain couples TRBV5-1 to TRBJ1-2, with D possibly being TRBD1 (5 bases). Germline V gene sequence: CDR1 SGHRS, CDR2 YFSETQ. The CDR3 is made up of 13 amino acids. V was trimmed by 4 bases and J by 0 bases, leaving 7 bases between them. The CDR3: CASSMTANYGYTF. DNA of the CDR3: TGCGCCAGCAGCATGACAGCTAACTATGGCTACACCTTC. The full variable domain, rest sourced from reference TRBV5-1 and TRBJ1-2, is KAGVTQTPRYLIKTRGQQVTLSCSPISGHRSVSWYQQTPGQGLQFLFEYFSETQRNKGNFPGRFSGRQFSNSRSEMNVSTLELGDSALYLCASSMTANYGYTFGSGTRLTVV.

The chain links TRBV7-2 to TRBJ1-1; weak D call: TRBD1 (5 bases). This CDR3 is 15 amino acids long. Germline assignment: CDR1 SGHTA and CDR2 FQGNSA. The germline V and J ends were trimmed by 4 bases and 4 bases, with 16 bases remaining between them. The DNA for the CDR3 is TGTGCCAGCAGCTCCTCCCTGGGGGGGGGCACTGAAGCTTTCTTT. This gives the protein CASSSSLGGGTEAFF. The full variable domain, with the rest looked up from reference TRBV7-2 and TRBJ1-1, is GAGVSQSPSNKVTEKGKDVELRCDPISGHTALYWYRQSLGQGLEFLIYFQGNSAPDKSGLPSDRFSAERTGGSVSTLTIQRTQQEDSAVYLCASSSSLGGGTEAFFGQGTRLTVV.

V gene TRBV7-9 combines with J gene TRBJ1-3; D perhaps matches TRBD1 (6 bases). The CDR3 contains 16 residues. Germline V gives CDR1 SEHNR, CDR2 FQNEAQ (reference sequence). Trimming removed 5 bases from V and 4 bases from J, with 18 bases in between. CDR3 bases: TGTGCCAGCAGCCCGCGACAGGCAGCCTTAGGAAACACCATATATTTT. This codes for CASSPRQAALGNTIYF.

The chain recombines TRBV7-9 with TRBJ1-1; D may be TRBD1 (5 bases). Germline CDR1 SEHNR, CDR2 FQNEAQ (reference sequence). Deletions cut 0 bases from V and 0 bases from J, with 17 bases between. This CDR3 comprises 18 residues. CDR3 loop: CASSLAYGGVNMNTEAFF. The CDR3 DNA reads TGTGCCAGCAGCTTAGCCTATGGAGGGGTTAACATGAACACTGAAGCTTTCTTT.

The chain couples TRBV11-3 to TRBJ2-5, with D maybe TRBD1 (5 bases). The CDR3 is 16 amino acids. Germline CDR1 and CDR2: SGHNT and YENEEA. The germline V and J ends were trimmed by 1 base and 1 base, with 13 bases remaining between them. CDR3 bases: TGTGCCAGCAGCTTAGCTAGGGGCCGCCCCCAAGAGACCCAGTACTTC. Protein product: CASSLARGRPQETQYF.

The V call is TRBV6-6, the J call TRBJ1-6; 12 nucleotides match TRBD1. This CDR3 spans 20 amino acids. Trimming cost V 5 bases and J 4 bases; bases outside gene matches: 15. CDR1 and CDR2 (germline): MNHNY, SVGAGI (reference sequence). CDR3 residues: CASSPRSGTGGRIYNSPLHF. CDR3 bases: TGTGCCAGCAGTCCCCGTTCCGGGACAGGGGGCCGAATTTATAATTCACCCCTCCACTTT.

This chain links TRBV2 with TRBJ1-2, with D uncertain. V lost 6 bases to trimming and J lost 0 bases, with 8 bases between them. This CDR3 contains 13 residues. Germline V lookup: CDR1 SNHLY, CDR2 FYNNEI. The CDR3 DNA reads TGTGCCAGCAGCCAGGTTCCTAACTATGGCTACACCTTC. This encodes CASSQVPNYGYTF.

This chain links TRBV6-6 with TRBJ2-2; 7 bases are a match to TRBD1. The V and J ends lost 10 bases and 0 bases, in that order; junction bases with no gene match: 11. The CDR3 consists of 16 residues. In germline, CDR1 is MNHNY, CDR2 SVGAGI (reference sequence). CDR3 loop: CATSRDRVSNTGELFF. Here the CDR3 DNA reads TGTGCCACTTCAAGAGACAGGGTGTCGAACACCGGGGAGCTGTTTTTT.

The V call is TRBV5-1, the J call TRBJ1-2; D not certain. V gave up 0 bases and J gave up 2 bases, with 8 bases separating them. The CDR3 is 14 residues long. Germline values: CDR1 SGHRS, CDR2 YFSETQ. CDR3 DNA: TGCGCCAGCAGCTTGGCCGTACAGAACTATGGCTACACCTTC. Its protein is CASSLAVQNYGYTF.

The rearrangement links TRBV7-9 to TRBJ2-7, with TRBD1 matching over 8 bases. Germline values: CDR1 SEHNR, CDR2 FQNEAQ (reference sequence). The CDR3 spans 15 residues. V shed 3 bases and J 0 bases; nucleotides not matched to a gene: 4. The DNA for the CDR3 is TGTGCCAGCAGCTTGGGACAGGCTGGCTCCTACGAGCAGTACTTC. Encoded protein: CASSLGQAGSYEQYF. Supplemented by reference TRBV7-9 and TRBJ2-7, the full variable domain reads DTGVSQNPRHKITKRGQNVTFRCDPISEHNRLYWYRQTLGQGPEFLTYFQNEAQLEKSRLLSDRFSAERPKGSFSTLEIQRTEQGDSAMYLCASSLGQAGSYEQYFGPGTRLTVT.

The J gene is TRBJ1-4, the V gene TRBV7-2, with a tentative D call TRBD1 (5 bases). The CDR3 has 14 residues. CDR1 and CDR2 from the germline V gene are SGHTA and FQGNSA. V lost 2 bases and J 7 bases, leaving 11 bases between the germline ends. CDR3 coding DNA: TGTGCCAGCAGCTTAAGGGGTATCGGTGAAAAACTGTTTTTT. It encodes CASSLRGIGEKLFF. Combining the CDR3 with reference TRBV7-2 and TRBJ1-4 gives the whole variable domain GAGVSQSPSNKVTEKGKDVELRCDPISGHTALYWYRQSLGQGLEFLIYFQGNSAPDKSGLPSDRFSAERTGGSVSTLTIQRTQQEDSAVYLCASSLRGIGEKLFFGSGTQLSVL.

The chain employs TRBV5-1 and TRBJ1-2; D gene ambiguous. The germline V gene has CDR1 SGHRS and CDR2 YFSETQ. The V gene lost 0 bases and the J gene lost 4 bases, with 7 bases spanning the gap. The CDR3 sequence is 13 residues long. In DNA form, the CDR3 reads TGCGCCAGCAGCTTGGGAGGTCCCTATGGCTACACCTTC. Translated: CASSLGGPYGYTF. Full variable domain (outside the CDR3, taken from reference TRBV5-1 and TRBJ1-2): KAGVTQTPRYLIKTRGQQVTLSCSPISGHRSVSWYQQTPGQGLQFLFEYFSETQRNKGNFPGRFSGRQFSNSRSEMNVSTLELGDSALYLCASSLGGPYGYTFGSGTRLTVV.

This clone was recorded only once. J is TRBJ1-2 and V is TRBV27, with 7 bases fitting TRBD1. CDR1 and CDR2 (germline): MNHEY, SMNVEV (reference sequence). This CDR3 comprises 14 residues. Trimming took 3 bases from V and 7 from J; bases not matched to a gene: 8. The CDR3 DNA is TGTGCCAGCAGTTTCAACAGGGGAATGAGTGGCTACACCTTC. Translated: CASSFNRGMSGYTF.

CDR3: CASSAQTGTGSEKLFF. CDR3 DNA sequence: TGTGCCAGCAGCGCCCAAACCGGGACAGGGAGTGAAAAACTGTTTTTT. The J gene is TRBJ1-4, the V gene TRBV9, with 9 bases that match TRBD1. The CDR3 runs to 16 residues. Trimming removed 3 bases from V and 7 bases from J; junction bases left unmatched: 10. Germline V gene lookup returns CDR1 SGDLS and CDR2 YYNGEE.